This T cell receptor (beta chain) is from a study of metastatic and nonmetastatic thyroid tumors (dated by TCRdb to about 2020). As for the study more broadly: For patients with malignant and with benign thyroid disease, the researchers compared repertoires between peripheral blood samples and tumor or nodule tissue samples. What the authors observed across the whole study: In both blood and tumor samples, TCR beta diversity was reported to be significantly higher in malignant tumors than in benign nodules.

This clone was found many times. Its cognate antigen has yet to be identified. The input lacks base qualities; no much larger clone sits a single base away. CDR1 and CDR2 are drawn from the germline V gene: MNHEY, SVGEGT. Trimming removed 5 bases from V and 2 bases from J, leaving 10 bases between the germline ends. The CDR3 holds 13 amino acids from the cysteine to the phenylalanine. Only the CDR3 region is kept as DNA, spanning 39 bases read in frame from base 1. No treatment had been received by any patient before thyroid surgery. The study retrospectively analysed patient clinical samples collected from about 2012 to 2019 using T-cell receptor beta sequencing. The library was built by means of PCR. Sequencing used an Illumina HiSeq 4000. High-throughput sequencing was used to profile the TCR beta-chain CDR3 region of every patient. From the authors' description of their analysis: Drawing on CDR3 differences between clinicopathological groups, the researchers built a classifier meant to tell apart patients with distant-metastatic papillary thyroid cancer. To measure repertoire diversity the researchers used the Shannon index, while the Morisita-Horn index served to gauge how similar the tumor and blood repertoires were. TCRdb handled the public reads itself, with Q25 trimming in fastp and clone calling in MiXCR, and kept productive beta chains. The V and J calls come from TCRdb's annotation, not from the publication. The sample profile shows fewer than 25,000 clones; around 19% of them were found once. About 2.9% of the sample rests with the top ten.

Source material: adjacent normal tissue. This receptor was obtained from a male donor with papillary thyroid cancer or a benign thyroid nodule (not recorded which). Some clones in this sample may be carry-over from other donors' samples. Recombination connected TRBV6-2 or TRBV6-3 to TRBJ2-7; confidence is insufficient to name the D gene. The CDR3 amino acid sequence is: CASSPTSPYEQYF. The sequenced DNA: TGTGCCAGCAGTCCGACATCCCCCTACGAGCAGTACTTC.